The clone carrying this TCR beta chain was detected a few times. Its antigen is unidentified. Trimming took 5 bases from V and 11 from J, leaving 15 bases between them. The CDR3 has 12 amino acids. Per the germline V gene, CDR1 is SGHTA and CDR2 is FQGNSA. This record belongs to a study of post-analysis software for immune sequencing data. General study findings and limits: The five TRBV segments detected at higher frequency in patients than in controls included TRBV5-6, TRBV5-1 and TRBV20-1. Those with multiple sclerosis, the patient group, showed significantly lower normalized Chao1 diversity than controls.

TCR beta libraries were prepared from cDNA with unique molecular identifiers. The T cell input of about 0.9 to 10 million gave a few hundred thousand cDNA molecules. TCRdb recomputed calls from the PCR reads with MiXCR, one row per CDR3 protein. Of about 200,000 distinct CDR3 sequences detected, around 30% appear once; the ten largest clones hold 3% to 4%. Sequencing used blood. This chain uses TRBV7-2 with TRBJ1-1; D is unresolved. The TCR comes from a girl between 2 and 17 years old with multiple sclerosis. Here the CDR3 reads CASSPQAQGAFF. DNA for the CDR3: TGTGCCAGCAGCCCCCAGGCCCAAGGGGCTTTCTTT.